This TCR beta chain came from a study of cytomegalovirus exposure and HLA in healthy donors. The germline V gene encodes CDR1 ENHRY and CDR2 SYGVKD. This CDR3 region has 14 residues. Trimming took 9 bases from V and 6 from J; bases not matched to a gene: 10. PCR employed 60 Vbeta and 13 Jbeta primers. Sequencing used immunoSEQ multiplex PCR; TCRdb keeps in-frame clones, though not all of them. The sample has about 140,000 clones; about four fifths are singletons. Material for sequencing was PBMCs. V usage is TRBV10-3 and J usage is TRBJ2-3, with 9 nucleotides matching TRBD2. This TCR was sampled from a man in his forties in good health and CMV-seronegative. The CDR3: CAIKVAGEWDTQYF. The CDR3 bases are TGTGCCATAAAAGTAGCGGGGGAGTGGGATACGCAGTATTTT.